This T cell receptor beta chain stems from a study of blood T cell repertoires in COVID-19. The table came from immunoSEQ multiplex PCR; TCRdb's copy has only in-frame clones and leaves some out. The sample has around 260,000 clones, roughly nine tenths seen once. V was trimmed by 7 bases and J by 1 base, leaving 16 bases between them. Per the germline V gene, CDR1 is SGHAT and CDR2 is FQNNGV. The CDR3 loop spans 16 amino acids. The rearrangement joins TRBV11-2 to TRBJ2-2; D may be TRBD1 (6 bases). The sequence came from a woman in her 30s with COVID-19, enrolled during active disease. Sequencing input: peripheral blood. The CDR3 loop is CASIALGTKNTGELFF. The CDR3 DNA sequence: TGTGCCAGCATCGCACTAGGGACAAAGAACACCGGGGAGCTGTTTTTT.